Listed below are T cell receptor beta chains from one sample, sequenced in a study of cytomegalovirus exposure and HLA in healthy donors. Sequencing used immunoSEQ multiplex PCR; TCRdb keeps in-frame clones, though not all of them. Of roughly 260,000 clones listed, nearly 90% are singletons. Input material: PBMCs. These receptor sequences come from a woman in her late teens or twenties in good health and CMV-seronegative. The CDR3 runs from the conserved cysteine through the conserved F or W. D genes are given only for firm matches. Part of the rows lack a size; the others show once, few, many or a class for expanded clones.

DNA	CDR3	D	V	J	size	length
TGTGCCAGCAGTTCGGTGAACACTGAAGCTTTCTTT	CASSSVNTEAFF	.	TRBV28	TRBJ1-1	.	12
TGTGCCTGGACGGGGAGGAGCTCCTACAATGAGCAGTTCTTC	CAWTGRSSYNEQFF	.	TRBV30	TRBJ2-1	.	14
TGTGCCAGCAGCTTAGGACAGTTCATGAACACTGAAGCTTTCTTT	CASSLGQFMNTEAFF	.	TRBV7-9	TRBJ1-1	.	15
TGCGCCAGCAGCTTGGGGCCGGGACACCTGCTCCCGGCTAACTATGGCTACACCTTC	CASSLGPGHLLPANYGYTF	.	TRBV5-1	TRBJ1-2	.	19
TGCGCCAGCAGCCCTAGGGGGGACAGTCGAAGGCGTAATTCACCCCTCCACTTT	CASSPRGDSRRRNSPLHF	TRBD1	TRBV5-1	TRBJ1-6	.	18
TGTGCCAGCAGCTTGGCGATCAGGGGGTTGGATCAGCCCCAGCATTTT	CASSLAIRGLDQPQHF	TRBD1	TRBV7-2	TRBJ1-5	.	16
TGCGCCAGCAGCCAACTAGCGGGGGGGCCCAAAAACATTCAGTACTTC	CASSQLAGGPKNIQYF	TRBD2	TRBV4-3	TRBJ2-4	once	16
TGTGCCAGCAGCGAGGGACAGTATAATTCACCCCTCCACTTT	CASSEGQYNSPLHF	TRBD1	TRBV5-6	TRBJ1-6	.	14
TGTGCCAGCAGCGAAGATTATCAGGGATCTAATTCACCCCTCCACTTT	CASSEDYQGSNSPLHF	.	TRBV2	TRBJ1-6	.	16
TGTGCCAGCAGCTTGCAGGGGAAAGGAGTGTTAGGGGAAAAACTGTTTTTT	CASSLQGKGVLGEKLFF	.	TRBV5-6	TRBJ1-4	.	17
TGTGCCAGCAGCATAACAGGGGGGAATAATCAGCCCCAGCATTTT	CASSITGGNNQPQHF	TRBD1	TRBV7-2	TRBJ1-5	.	15
TGCAGCGTTATCGGGACAGCGATGGGCGAAAAACTGTTTTTT	CSVIGTAMGEKLFF	TRBD1	TRBV29-1	TRBJ1-4	.	14
TGTGCCAGCAGTTCCTGGACAGGGTACTCTAACTATGGCTACACCTTC	CASSSWTGYSNYGYTF	TRBD1	TRBV28	TRBJ1-2	.	16
TGTGCCAGCAGTCGTAGAGGGGGCTGGACGAACACTGAAGCTTTCTTT	CASSRRGGWTNTEAFF	TRBD1	TRBV28	TRBJ1-1	.	16